The next 30 T cell receptor beta chains were all read from a single sample in a study of OX40 agonist ivuxolimab in advanced cancers. Assay used: immunoSEQ multiplex PCR; TCRdb lists only in-frame clones, some missing. The sample shows 67,000 or so clones, roughly nine tenths of them seen only once. The sequences come from CD4+ or CD8+ T cells sorted from blood, collected in a trial of the OX40 agonist ivuxolimab. The receptors originated from an adult with an advanced solid tumor such as melanoma, head and neck, liver or kidney cancer.

The chain joins TRBV19 to TRBJ1-2, with D possibly being TRBD1 (5 bases). Germline CDR1 reads LNHDA; CDR2 reads SQIVND (reference sequence). The V end lost 9 bases, the J end lost 8 bases, and 19 bases lay between the germline ends. This CDR3 has 13 residues. CDR3 region: CASHTSGPGGYTF. CDR3 bases: TGTGCCAGCCATACCTCAGGGCCGGGAGGCTACACCTTC.

This chain joins TRBV6-6 and TRBJ2-7; D gene ambiguous. Trimming took 7 bases from V and 3 from J, leaving 10 bases between them. CDR1 and CDR2 from the germline V gene are MNHNY and SVGAGI (reference sequence). The CDR3 extends over 12 amino acids. This CDR3 is CASTSALYEQYF. CDR3 DNA: TGTGCCAGCACCTCGGCCCTCTACGAGCAGTACTTC.

The chain links TRBV28 to TRBJ1-2; 7 bases map to TRBD1. The CDR3 has 13 amino acids. J was trimmed by 4 bases and V by 8 bases; bases with no gene match: 7. Per germline, CDR1 MDHEN and CDR2 SYDVKM. In DNA, the CDR3 is TGTGCCAGCGTCGGGGGACAGCGCTATGGCTACACCTTC. Its translation is CASVGGQRYGYTF.

The CDR3 spells CASSRRPYNSPLHF. CDR3 nucleotide sequence: TGTGCCAGTAGCAGACGGCCTTATAATTCACCCCTCCACTTT. The gene calls are TRBV19 and TRBJ1-6; D gene ambiguous. Trimming took off 6 bases at V and 4 bases at J, with 10 bases between the two ends. This CDR3 region has 14 residues. Looked up from germline, CDR1 is LNHDA and CDR2 is SQIVND (reference sequence).

About this clone itself: Its ends do not fully match the called genes, so a read error is possible. The rearrangement joins TRBV28 to TRBJ1-1; TRBD1 matches 8 bases. This CDR3 has 13 residues. CDR1 and CDR2 from the germline V gene are MDHEN and SYDVKM. The CDR3, as DNA: TGTGCCAGCAAAGGACAGGGAGGGCCTGAGGCTTTCTTT. It translates to CASKGQGGPEAFF. Looking up the rest from reference TRBV28 and TRBJ1-1 gives the full variable domain: DVKVTQSSRYLVKRTGEKVFLECVQDMDHENMFWYRQDPGLGLRLIYFSYDVKMKEKGDIPEGYSVSREKKERFSLILESASTNQTSMYLCASKGQGGPEAFFGQGTRLTVV.

V is TRBV7-9 and J is TRBJ2-1, with D unclear. Per the germline V gene, CDR1 is SEHNR and CDR2 is FQNEAQ (reference sequence). CDR3 length: 14 residues. V gave up 2 bases and J gave up 10 bases, with 15 bases separating them. CDR3 sequence reads: CASSLSSLSHEQFF. The CDR3 region has the DNA TGTGCCAGCAGCTTATCCTCGCTCTCGCACGAGCAGTTCTTC.

This chain links TRBV5-4 with TRBJ1-2; D is uncertain. V lost 3 bases, J lost 8 bases, and 20 bases lay in between. CDR1 is SGHNT and CDR2 is YYREEE in the germline V gene (reference sequence). This CDR3 is 15 amino acids long. The CDR3 coding sequence is TGTGCCAGCAGCTCTCGTGGGCCCCCCCCCTGGGGCTACACCTTC. This codes for CASSSRGPPPWGYTF.

The genes are TRBV6-6 and TRBJ2-7; 14 bases map to TRBD2. Germline V gene lookup returns CDR1 MNHNY and CDR2 SVGAGI (reference sequence). Unmatched junction bases numbered 6, after V lost 10 bases and J lost 7 bases. The CDR3 is 13 amino acids. The CDR3 sequence is CATGTSGSGEQYF. The CDR3 DNA is TGTGCCACAGGGACTAGCGGGAGTGGTGAGCAGTACTTC.

The rearrangement uses TRBV19 and TRBJ1-3; D gene unclear. Germline CDR1 reads LNHDA; CDR2 reads SQIVND (reference sequence). The V gene lost 10 bases and the J gene lost 0 bases, with 10 bases spanning the gap. The length of the CDR3 is 13 residues. The CDR3 region is CATKEISGNTIYF. For the CDR3, the DNA is TGTGCCACTAAAGAGATCTCTGGAAACACCATATATTTT.

The V gene is TRBV9, the J gene TRBJ2-3; D possibly corresponds to TRBD2 (6 bases). The V end lost 0 bases, the J end lost 3 bases, and 14 bases lay between the germline ends. CDR1 SGDLS and CDR2 YYNGEE come from the germline V gene. The CDR3 loop spans 16 amino acids. The CDR3: CASSVVGGRATDTQYF. Written as DNA, the CDR3 is TGTGCCAGCAGCGTAGTAGGAGGGCGGGCGACAGATACGCAGTATTTT.

The V and J genes are TRBV6-1 and TRBJ2-7; no clear D. Germline values: CDR1 MNHNS, CDR2 SASEGT. The CDR3 totals 10 residues. CDR3 sequence (DNA): TGTGTTTCGGGCCCATACGAGCAGTACTTC. Protein sequence: CVSGPYEQYF.

The rearrangement links TRBV27 to TRBJ2-6; D gene unclear. The length of the CDR3 is 16 residues. V was cut by 6 bases and J by 0 bases, with 12 bases left in between. Germline loops: CDR1 MNHEY, CDR2 SMNVEV (reference sequence). Here the CDR3 reads CASRRYTNSGANVLTF. CDR3 DNA: TGTGCCAGCAGGAGGTACACCAACTCTGGGGCCAACGTCCTGACTTTC. Combining the CDR3 with reference TRBV27 and TRBJ2-6 gives the whole variable domain EAQVTQNPRYLITVTGKKLTVTCSQNMNHEYMSWYRQDPGLGLRQIYYSMNVEVTDKGDVPEGYKVSRKEKRNFPLILESPSPNQTSLYFCASRRYTNSGANVLTFGAGSRLTVL.

The chain is built from TRBV14 and TRBJ1-2; D perhaps matches TRBD1 (5 bases). The CDR3 spans 13 residues. CDR1 and CDR2 (germline): SGHDN, FVKESK. With 7 bases removed from V and 7 bases from J, the gap between germline ends came to 16 bases. The DNA for the CDR3 is TGTGCCAGCACCGCGACAGAGCCTTTTGGCTACACCTTC. Residues: CASTATEPFGYTF.

This clone has only a few counts. The chain has TRBV2 and TRBJ1-2; D not resolved. CDR1 is SNHLY, CDR2 FYNNEI, per germline. Trimming took 4 bases from V and 2 from J, leaving 2 bases between them. CDR3 length: 11 amino acids. The CDR3 nucleotides are TGTGCCAGCAGTGCCAACTATGGCTACACCTTC. Its translation is CASSANYGYTF.

The rearrangement uses TRBV4-1 and TRBJ2-7; 9 positions agree with TRBD2. Trimming took 1 base from V and 2 from J; bases not matched to a gene: 12. The CDR3 runs 18 residues. The germline gives CDR1 MGHRA, CDR2 YSYEKL. DNA for the CDR3: TGCGCCAGCAGCCAAGGGTTTGCGGGGGGGGCATTCACCTACGAGCAGTACTTC. Amino acid sequence: CASSQGFAGGAFTYEQYF.

V is TRBV25-1 and J is TRBJ2-2, with 8 bases aligning to TRBD2. This CDR3 is built from 14 residues. Looked up from germline, CDR1 is MGHDK and CDR2 is SYGVNS. V lost 7 bases, J lost 7 bases, and 8 bases stayed unmatched. This CDR3 is CASTHRGGNGELFF. Written as DNA, the CDR3 is TGTGCCAGCACCCATCGGGGGGGTAACGGGGAGCTGTTTTTT.

The J gene is TRBJ1-2, the V gene TRBV6-6, with 8 nucleotides matching TRBD1. This CDR3 is built from 12 residues. Germline V gene data show CDR1 as MNHNY and CDR2 as SVGAGI (reference sequence). Germline trimming cut 11 bases from V and 4 bases from J; bases unmatched to any gene: 6. The CDR3 reads CAHRDRGYGYTF. The CDR3 DNA reads TGTGCCCATCGAGACAGGGGCTATGGCTACACCTTC.

The rearrangement links TRBV10-3 to TRBJ2-5; a possible D gene is TRBD2 (5 bases). The CDR3 is 14 residues long. Germline CDR1 is ENHRY and CDR2 is SYGVKD. The V and J ends lost 7 bases and 12 bases respectively, with 24 bases between them. In DNA form, the CDR3 reads TGTGCCATCAAATCGGGTCCGGAGAATAGCGTCAAGTACTTC. Translation gives CAIKSGPENSVKYF.

The chain carries TRBV28 and TRBJ1-6; unclear D gene. The CDR3 covers 14 residues. V shed 8 bases and J shed 4 bases, with 12 bases lying between them. CDR1 and CDR2 (germline): MDHEN, SYDVKM. The CDR3 sequence is CASFSALYNSPLHF. The CDR3 DNA reads as TGTGCCAGCTTCAGTGCCCTTTATAATTCACCCCTCCACTTT.

The chain is built from TRBV7-9 and TRBJ1-4; no definite D call. V was clipped by 7 bases and J by 5 bases, with 11 bases between them. CDR1 is SEHNR and CDR2 is FQNEAQ in the germline V gene (reference sequence). This CDR3 spans 13 amino acids. DNA for the CDR3: TGTGCCAGCACCCCACTTACCAATGAAAAACTGTTTTTT. This codes for CASTPLTNEKLFF.

The V and J genes are TRBV5-6 and TRBJ2-1; D is perhaps TRBD2 (6 bases). The germline gives CDR1 SGHDT, CDR2 YYEEEE. This CDR3 is 16 amino acids long. The V gene lost 4 bases and the J gene lost 9 bases, with 23 bases spanning the gap. The CDR3, as DNA: TGTGCCAGCAGCAACCCCCCGGGGAGGAGGGAGGCTGAGCAGTTCTTC. Protein product: CASSNPPGRREAEQFF. The whole variable domain, filled in from reference TRBV5-6 and TRBJ2-1, reads DAGVTQSPTHLIKTRGQQVTLRCSPKSGHDTVSWYQQALGQGPQFIFQYYEEEERQRGNFPDRFSGHQFPNYSSELNVNALLLGDSALYLCASSNPPGRREAEQFFGPGTRLTVL.

This chain uses TRBV5-1 with TRBJ2-3; D not resolved. Germline lookup yields CDR1 SGHRS and CDR2 YFSETQ. The CDR3 runs 16 residues. Trimming left V 0 bases short and J 1 base short, with 12 bases between. CDR3 loop: CASSLDAIKGTDTQYF. CDR3 nucleotides: TGCGCCAGCAGCTTGGACGCGATAAAGGGCACAGATACGCAGTATTTT. The whole variable domain, remainder taken from reference TRBV5-1 and TRBJ2-3, is KAGVTQTPRYLIKTRGQQVTLSCSPISGHRSVSWYQQTPGQGLQFLFEYFSETQRNKGNFPGRFSGRQFSNSRSEMNVSTLELGDSALYLCASSLDAIKGTDTQYFGPGTRLTVL.

This chain joins TRBV11-2 and TRBJ2-7; 11 bases line up with TRBD2. The CDR3 consists of 15 residues. Germline lookup yields CDR1 SGHAT and CDR2 FQNNGV. V lost 5 bases to trimming and J lost 5 bases; unmatched junction nucleotides: 8. The CDR3 spells CASSPFTSGGNEQYF. The CDR3 region has the DNA TGTGCCAGCAGCCCGTTCACTAGCGGGGGAAACGAGCAGTACTTC.

The chain recombines TRBV5-1 with TRBJ2-3; TRBD2 agrees at 7 bases. The CDR3 loop spans 16 amino acids. CDR1 and CDR2 (germline): SGHRS, YFSETQ. V lost 0 bases and J lost 2; bases outside the gene matches: 6. CDR3 DNA: TGCGCCAGCAGCTTGGCCGAACTAGCGTTCACAGATACGCAGTATTTT. It codes for CASSLAELAFTDTQYF.

The chain has TRBV6-5 and TRBJ2-1, with 12 bases lining up with TRBD2. The CDR3 covers 15 residues. Losses at the gene ends were 6 bases for V and 4 bases for J; bases not matched to a gene: 4. Germline V gives CDR1 MNHEY, CDR2 SVGAGI. As DNA, the CDR3 is TGTGCCAGCAGCCCCGGACTAGCGGGGTACAATGAGCAGTTCTTC. Translated: CASSPGLAGYNEQFF.

V gene TRBV5-4 combines with J gene TRBJ2-1; 7 bases fit TRBD2. CDR3 length equals 15 residues. J lost 2 bases, V lost 5 bases, and 7 bases had no gene match. CDR1 SGHNT and CDR2 YYREEE come from the germline V gene (reference sequence). CDR3 sequence (DNA): TGTGCCAGCAGGAAACCGGGACTAACCTACAATGAGCAGTTCTTC. Encoded protein: CASRKPGLTYNEQFF.

J is TRBJ1-2 and V is TRBV4-2, with D perhaps matching TRBD1 (6 bases). The length of the CDR3 is 14 residues. From germline, CDR1 is LGHNA and CDR2 YNFKEQ. The ends were cut back, 5 bases at V and 3 bases at J, with 13 bases in the middle. The CDR3 nucleotides read TGTGCCAGCAGCGTAAGGGGGGCGGACTATGGCTACACCTTC. Protein: CASSVRGADYGYTF.

The chain combines TRBV5-4 with TRBJ2-3; 10 nucleotides align to TRBD2. This CDR3 spans 16 amino acids. The V gene's germline CDR1 is SGHNT and CDR2 YYREEE (reference sequence). Unmatched junction bases numbered 4, after V lost 1 base and J lost 2 bases. As DNA, the CDR3 is TGTGCCAGCAGCTTGTGGCTAGCGGGGGCCACAGATACGCAGTATTTT. As protein: CASSLWLAGATDTQYF.

This clone was observed once. The rearrangement uses TRBV5-6 and TRBJ1-2, with D hard to call. This CDR3 is 13 amino acids long. The V gene's germline CDR1 is SGHDT and CDR2 YYEEEE. Trimming left V 0 bases short and J 7 bases short, with 10 bases between. CDR3 sequence (DNA): TGTGCCAGCAGCTTGGAGCTGGAGGCTGGCTACACCTTC. Encoded protein: CASSLELEAGYTF.

The chain has TRBV7-6 and TRBJ1-3; no definite D call. Deletions cut 1 base from V and 3 bases from J, with 1 base between. The length of the CDR3 is 12 residues. Germline V CDR1 and CDR2: SGHVS, FNYEAQ. For the CDR3, the DNA is TGTGCCAGCAGCTTAGATGGAAACACCATATATTTT. Its protein product is CASSLDGNTIYF.